A selection of T cell receptor beta chains follows, all from one sample in a study of cytomegalovirus exposure and HLA in healthy donors. Libraries were prepared by immunoSEQ multiplex PCR; TCRdb keeps only in-frame clonotypes and omits some of them. The profile shows 90,000 or so clones, 65% to 75% of them singletons. Input material: PBMCs. These receptor sequences come from a man aged 60 to 69 in good health and CMV-seronegative. The CDR3 runs from the conserved cysteine through the conserved F or W.

J gene,V gene,CDR3 protein
TRBJ2-6,TRBV10-3,CAISGGGGASGANVLTF
TRBJ1-2,TRBV9,CASSSSGNYGYTF
TRBJ2-7,TRBV7-9,CTSSFQGDSYEQYF
TRBJ2-7,TRBV9,CASSVGASGGDEQYF
TRBJ1-5,TRBV6-6,CASSPTGTSNQPQHF
TRBJ2-7,TRBV21-1,CASSKQLFHGFTREQYF
TRBJ2-3,TRBV4-1,CASSQRGVGADTQYF
TRBJ2-1,TRBV7-3,CASSRVLGSYNEQFF
TRBJ2-7,TRBV4-1,CASSRRQGSTYEQYF
TRBJ2-3,TRBV5-6,CASSLGLAVNTQYF
TRBJ1-2,TRBV2,CATFQGVGYGYTF
TRBJ2-7,TRBV9,CASSVGSGGIEQYF
TRBJ2-6,TRBV30,CAWSVSWSGANVLTF